This is a list of T cell receptor beta chains from one sample in a study of OX40 agonist ivuxolimab in advanced cancers. Produced via immunoSEQ multiplex PCR; TCRdb's table is partial and in-frame only. The table has about 130,000 clones, approximately 90% seen once; the top ten hold roughly 0.99%. The source was CD4+ or CD8+ T cells sorted from blood, collected in a trial of the OX40 agonist ivuxolimab. The receptors were sampled from an adult with an advanced solid tumor such as melanoma, head and neck, liver or kidney cancer. The CDR3 runs from the conserved cysteine through the conserved F or W.

V: TRBV27; J: TRBJ1-5; CDR3: CASGRDINQPQHF
V: TRBV28; J: TRBJ1-1; CDR3: CASRQGAFTEAFF
V: TRBV2; J: TRBJ2-1; CDR3: CASSGGEQFF
V: TRBV7-2; J: TRBJ1-3; CDR3: CASSLAGQNSGNTIYF
V: TRBV19; J: TRBJ2-3; CDR3: CASSIDTSGATDTQYF
V: TRBV28; J: TRBJ1-1; CDR3: CASSLRAVMNTEAFF
V: TRBV5-1; J: TRBJ2-1; CDR3: CASSMGQGDYNEQFF
V: TRBV5-1; J: TRBJ2-7; CDR3: CASSLTSGSVYEQYF
V: TRBV19; J: TRBJ1-2; CDR3: CASSTGQGPGYTF
V: TRBV25-1; J: TRBJ2-5; CDR3: CASSPGGRKETQYF
V: TRBV6-5; J: TRBJ1-3; CDR3: CASSYSWVGSGNTIYF
V: TRBV7-6; J: TRBJ2-2; CDR3: CASSSESMGWSGTGELFF
V: TRBV21-1; J: TRBJ2-1; CDR3: CASSSRDSSYNEQFF
V: TRBV5-1; J: TRBJ1-2; CDR3: CASSLDGQGYGYTF
V: TRBV28; J: TRBJ2-5; CDR3: CASSPLGLTGGVETQYF
V: TRBV6-4; J: TRBJ1-5; CDR3: CASSDSAGTQPQHF
V: TRBV5-1; J: TRBJ2-5; CDR3: CASSSETGIQETQYF
V: TRBV7-8; J: TRBJ2-7; CDR3: CASSSQAGLNEQYF
V: TRBV6-1; J: TRBJ1-4; CDR3: CASSRGPLEKLFF
V: TRBV19; J: TRBJ2-7; CDR3: CASSDRGREQYF
V: TRBV29-1; J: TRBJ2-7; CDR3: CSVEDGASEQYF
V: TRBV7-2; J: TRBJ2-3; CDR3: CASSSQAGLAGADTQYF
V: TRBV19; J: TRBJ1-2; CDR3: CASSEGKSRNYGYTF
V: TRBV9; J: TRBJ2-5; CDR3: CASSVGTSGSLYKTQYF
V: TRBV2; J: TRBJ2-4; CDR3: CASSADRGIQYF
V: TRBV29-1; J: TRBJ2-6; CDR3: CSVQGQARSGANVLTF
V: TRBV5-1; J: TRBJ2-2; CDR3: CASSFAGVTGELFF
V: TRBV6-1; J: TRBJ2-3; CDR3: CASSGLAGVRTDTQYF
V: TRBV27; J: TRBJ2-7; CDR3: CASSLNMGGSMYF
V: TRBV29-1; J: TRBJ2-7; CDR3: CSAPTGTGTPDKYF
V: TRBV4-2; J: TRBJ1-4; CDR3: CASSQGTDEKLFF
V: TRBV18; J: TRBJ2-3; CDR3: CASSPTSASTDTQYF
V: TRBV11-3; J: TRBJ2-5; CDR3: CASSGAGEETQYF
V: TRBV28; J: TRBJ1-2; CDR3: CASKKTVVSSNYGYTF
V: TRBV6-5; J: TRBJ2-6; CDR3: CASSRGSTGANVLTF
V: TRBV29-1; J: TRBJ2-7; CDR3: CSVVISGSGYEQYF
V: TRBV15; J: TRBJ1-2; CDR3: CATSREGAANYGYTF
V: TRBV27; J: TRBJ2-6; CDR3: CASSPIQGGSASSGANVLTF
V: TRBV5-1; J: TRBJ2-3; CDR3: CASSADSTDTQYF
V: TRBV28; J: TRBJ2-3; CDR3: CASTLNRVLGDTQYF
V: TRBV30; J: TRBJ1-6; CDR3: CAWGTVSSYNSPLHF
V: TRBV9; J: TRBJ2-1; CDR3: CASSARLSIGEDEQFF
V: TRBV28; J: TRBJ2-1; CDR3: CASRTPATVYNEQFF
V: TRBV2; J: TRBJ1-1; CDR3: CASRDAGRGEAFF
V: TRBV28; J: TRBJ2-7; CDR3: CAITTGSSSYEQYF
V: TRBV10-3; J: TRBJ2-3; CDR3: CAISELWISDTQYF
V: TRBV21-1; J: -; CDR3: CASSNWAGGEQYF
V: TRBV2; J: TRBJ1-4; CDR3: CASSAQPTNEKLFF
V: TRBV7-8; J: TRBJ1-5; CDR3: CASSLTSNQPQHF
V: TRBV5-4; J: TRBJ2-2; CDR3: CASSFPRTANTGELFF
V: TRBV30; J: TRBJ1-1; CDR3: CWADRLTEAFF
V: TRBV7-9; J: TRBJ2-1; CDR3: CASSQAGTSLTPQQFF
V: TRBV28; J: TRBJ2-7; CDR3: CASSFSSTYEQYF
V: TRBV5-1; J: TRBJ2-7; CDR3: CASSLIRDEQYF
V: TRBV6-6; J: TRBJ2-7; CDR3: CASSYPQVDYEQYF
V: TRBV4-2; J: TRBJ1-3; CDR3: CASSQDLDSSGNTIYF
V: TRBV30; J: -; CDR3: CAWSTGRYEQYF
V: TRBV14; J: TRBJ1-1; CDR3: CASSQDLRNTEAFF
V: TRBV4-2; J: TRBJ2-1; CDR3: CASSQDRFTLNPDLNNEQFF